Presented here are 30 T cell receptor beta chains from one specimen sequenced in a study of T cells in Graves' hyperthyroidism and ophthalmopathy. Researchers amplified the TCR beta CDR3 regions from RNA transcripts. First-round RT-PCR of the TCR CDR3 relied on the HTBI primer set. TCRdb reprocessed the multiplex PCR reads with MiXCR, giving one entry per CDR3 protein. The sample gives about 350,000 distinct CDR3 sequences, roughly 18% of which show up once; roughly a sixth is in the top ten. Sequenced: blood. These receptors came from a woman aged 35 to 49 with Graves' ophthalmopathy.

The table lists this clonotype with many counts. The genes are TRBV6-1 and TRBJ2-7; D is uncertain. Trimming stripped 3 bases from V and 7 bases from J, with 7 bases between. The CDR3 sequence is 11 residues long. CDR1 MNHNS and CDR2 SASEGT come from the germline V gene. CDR3 DNA: TGTGCCAGCAGTGACCTTCGGGAGCAGTACTTC. It is translated as CASSDLREQYF.

This clonotype was seen at least ten times. The rearrangement links TRBV5-1 to TRBJ2-2, with a tentative D call TRBD2 (7 bases). The CDR3 is 18 amino acids. Germline V gene lookup returns CDR1 SGHRS and CDR2 YFSETQ. V was cut by 4 bases and J by 0 bases, with 19 bases left in between. CDR3 in DNA: TGCGCCAGCAGCCCTCTGGGGGGGCCCGGATCGAACACCGGGGAGCTGTTTTTT. It yields the protein CASSPLGGPGSNTGELFF.

As regards this clonotype: One junction end does not reproduce the germline sequence, and a read error may be involved. The V call is TRBV28, the J call TRBJ2-6; a possible D gene is TRBD1 (5 bases). Per the germline V gene, CDR1 is MDHEN and CDR2 is SYDVKM. There are 15 residues in the CDR3. The CDR3 bases are TGTGCCAGCAGTTTCCCCGACTCTGGGGCCAACGTCCTGAATTTC. Residues: CASSFPDSGANVLNF.

Concerning this clonotype: A much bigger clone sits one base away, suggesting this may be a read error. The J gene is TRBJ1-1, the V gene TRBV7-8; D uncertain. The CDR3 sequence is 15 residues long. The germline V gene encodes CDR1 SGHVS and CDR2 FQNEAQ. The CDR3 loop reads CAGSVSPGENTEAFF. CDR3 bases: TGTGCCGGCAGCGTATCCCCGGGAGAGAACACTGAAGCTTTCTTT.

The V call is TRBV3-1, the J call TRBJ1-1; 9 positions match TRBD1. The germline V gene has CDR1 LGHDT and CDR2 YNNKEL (reference sequence). V lost 5 bases, J lost 8 bases, and 6 bases stayed unmatched. CDR3 length: 13 residues. The CDR3 sequence is CASSAYRGREAFF. CDR3 DNA: TGTGCCAGCAGCGCGTACAGGGGGCGCGAAGCTTTCTTT.

V gene TRBV4-1 combines with J gene TRBJ1-2; the match to TRBD1 covers 8 bases. Trimming removed 0 bases from V and 7 bases from J; junction bases left unmatched: 10. There are 16 residues in the CDR3. The V gene's germline CDR1 is MGHRA and CDR2 YSYEKL. The CDR3 coding sequence is TGCGCCAGCAGCCAAGATTTCTCCCAGGGGGCGGGTGGCTACACCTTC. It encodes CASSQDFSQGAGGYTF.

This clonotype came up many times. The chain joins TRBV29-1 to TRBJ1-1; 8 nucleotides align to TRBD1. The germline V gene has CDR1 SQVTM and CDR2 ANQGSEA. The CDR3 is made up of 13 amino acids. V lost 7 bases to trimming and J lost 4 bases; unmatched junction nucleotides: 8. CDR3 loop: CSGAGGRGTEAFF. CDR3 coding DNA: TGCAGCGGCGCAGGGGGCCGGGGCACTGAAGCTTTCTTT.

The chain uses TRBV20-1 and TRBJ2-7; D uncertain. The germline V gene encodes CDR1 DFQATT and CDR2 SNEGSKA (reference sequence). The V gene lost 3 bases and the J gene lost 6 bases, with 12 bases spanning the gap. The CDR3 is 12 residues long. In DNA, the CDR3 is TGCAGTGCTAGTGTTACCGGAAGCGAGCAGTACTTC. It translates to CSASVTGSEQYF.

This chain connects TRBV12-3 or TRBV12-4 to TRBJ1-4, with 11 bases aligning to TRBD1. J was trimmed by 8 bases and V by 1 base; bases with no gene match: 3. The CDR3 runs to 15 residues. The CDR3 DNA is TGTGCCAGCAGTTTAGGGGGGACAGGGGGAGAAAAACTGTTTTTT. This codes for CASSLGGTGGEKLFF.

This clonotype was detected ten times or more. The V gene is TRBV11-2, the J gene TRBJ2-7, with unresolved D. The CDR3 totals 14 residues. In germline, CDR1 is SGHAT, CDR2 FQNNGV. V was pared by 2 bases and J by 4 bases, with 12 bases between. This CDR3 is CASSLRLSNYEQYF. The CDR3 DNA follows: TGTGCCAGCAGCTTAAGGTTATCGAATTACGAGCAGTACTTC.

This clonotype turned up a few times. The gene calls are TRBV15 and TRBJ2-2, with TRBD2 matching 8 bases. Germline V gene sequence: CDR1 LNHNV, CDR2 YYDKDF (reference sequence). V lost 0 bases to trimming and J lost 5 bases; unmatched junction nucleotides: 11. The CDR3 extends over 18 amino acids. The CDR3 spells CATSRERGAGGFTGELFF. The CDR3 nucleotides read TGTGCCACCAGCAGAGAACGGGGGGCGGGGGGATTTACCGGGGAGCTGTTTTTT.

The genes are TRBV5-1 and TRBJ2-5; D is uncertain. This CDR3 contains 13 residues. CDR1 is SGHRS, CDR2 YFSETQ, per germline. The germline V and J ends were trimmed by 1 base and 2 bases, with 6 bases remaining between them. CDR3 region: CASSLHYQETQYF. The CDR3, as DNA: TGCGCCAGCAGCTTGCACTATCAAGAGACCCAGTACTTC.

This clonotype came up many times. The chain combines TRBV2 with TRBJ2-2, with no clear D. CDR1 is SNHLY and CDR2 is FYNNEI in the germline V gene. The CDR3 runs 16 residues. Trimming shortened V by 6 bases and J by 7 bases, and 21 bases separated the two germline ends. The CDR3 coding sequence is TGTGCCAGCAGCGAGGTAGCCATGGGCTACAACGGGGAGCTGTTTTTT. It is translated as CASSEVAMGYNGELFF.

This clonotype came up many times. The V call is TRBV6-1, the J call TRBJ1-2; no reliable D call. The length of the CDR3 is 14 residues. CDR1 is MNHNS, CDR2 SASEGT, per germline. Trimming shortened V by 6 bases and J by 4 bases, and 15 bases separated the two germline ends. CDR3 bases: TGTGCCAGCAGCCGAACCCACGGATCCTATGGCTACACCTTC. It translates to CASSRTHGSYGYTF.

The V and J genes are TRBV4-1 and TRBJ1-5, with D perhaps TRBD1 (6 bases). Germline CDR1 is MGHRA and CDR2 is YSYEKL. CDR3 length: 15 amino acids. The V gene lost 1 base and the J gene lost 4 bases, with 11 bases spanning the gap. CDR3 residues: CASSQAWTENQPQHF. CDR3 in DNA: TGCGCCAGCAGCCAAGCGTGGACAGAGAATCAGCCCCAGCATTTT.

This clonotype appeared many times. The rearrangement joins TRBV6-4 to TRBJ2-7, with TRBD1 matching 7 bases. V trimming: 6 bases; J trimming: 2 bases; junction bases outside the gene matches: 16. Germline CDR1 reads MRHNA; CDR2 reads SNTAGT. The CDR3 contains 17 residues. The CDR3 DNA reads TGTGCCAGCAGCTGGCCCGACTCCGGGACAGTAGCCTACGAGCAGTACTTC. This sequence encodes CASSWPDSGTVAYEQYF.

The rearrangement links TRBV30 to TRBJ1-2; D may be TRBD1 (5 bases). This CDR3 comprises 12 residues. Germline V gene sequence: CDR1 GTSNPN, CDR2 SVGIG (reference sequence). V gave up 1 base and J gave up 7 bases, with 10 bases separating them. CDR3 residues: CAWSGWRGGYTF. CDR3 coding DNA: TGTGCCTGGAGTGGCTGGAGGGGTGGCTACACCTTC.

In its sample, this clonotype was seen many times. The chain joins TRBV7-3 to TRBJ1-5; a possible D gene is TRBD1 (6 bases). This CDR3 comprises 14 residues. The V gene lost 7 bases and the J gene lost 5 bases, with 15 bases spanning the gap. In germline, CDR1 is SGHTA, CDR2 FQGTGA. CDR3 sequence (DNA): TGTGCCAGCATCTCCACAGGGTCACATCAGCCCCAGCATTTT. It is translated as CASISTGSHQPQHF.

This clonotype has ten or more counts. This sequence joins TRBV20-1 and TRBJ2-5; 7 bases fit TRBD1. V lost 2 bases to trimming and J lost 5 bases; unmatched junction nucleotides: 5. Germline V gene data show CDR1 as DFQATT and CDR2 as SNEGSKA (reference sequence). CDR3 length: 13 amino acids. Here the CDR3 DNA reads TGCAGTGCTAGAACGACAGGGATGGAGACCCAGTACTTC. This gives the protein CSARTTGMETQYF.

This clonotype was seen at least ten times. This chain uses TRBV19 with TRBJ2-5, with 7 bases matching TRBD2. The CDR3 runs to 15 residues. Germline CDR1 is LNHDA and CDR2 is SQIVND (reference sequence). Unmatched junction bases numbered 5, after V lost 4 bases and J lost 0 bases. In nucleotides, the CDR3 is TGTGCCAGTAGTAGCGGGGGAAGGGACCAAGAGACCCAGTACTTC. Translation gives CASSSGGRDQETQYF.

This clonotype was seen at least ten times. The chain recombines TRBV27 with TRBJ1-1; tentatively, D is TRBD1 (6 bases). Trimming shortened V by 3 bases and J by 1 base, and 12 bases separated the two germline ends. The CDR3 is made up of 15 amino acids. The germline gives CDR1 MNHEY, CDR2 SMNVEV (reference sequence). The CDR3 here is CASSFAGQTNTEAFF. In DNA, the CDR3 is TGTGCCAGCAGTTTTGCGGGACAAACGAACACTGAAGCTTTCTTT.

This clonotype occurred many times. The chain joins TRBV11-2 to TRBJ1-3; 7 bases map to TRBD1. The germline CDR1 and CDR2 sequences are SGHAT and FQNNGV. The CDR3 extends over 15 amino acids. V shed 2 bases, J shed 2 bases, and the junction held 3 bases outside the gene matches. CDR3 bases: TGTGCCAGCAGCTTAATCGACAGGGCTGGAAACACCATATATTTT. Encoded protein: CASSLIDRAGNTIYF.

This clonotype showed up many times. The rearrangement joins TRBV19 to TRBJ1-5; D not certain. The CDR3 loop spans 14 amino acids. Germline loops: CDR1 LNHDA, CDR2 SQIVND (reference sequence). V shed 2 bases and J shed 10 bases, with 15 bases lying between them. This CDR3 reads CASSIPPTISPQHF. In DNA, the CDR3 is TGTGCCAGTAGTATACCCCCGACTATAAGCCCCCAGCATTTT.

This chain connects TRBV7-2 to TRBJ2-5; unclear D gene. Trimming cost V 5 bases and J 3 bases, with 19 bases left between them. The CDR3 extends over 16 amino acids. In germline, CDR1 is SGHTA, CDR2 FQGNSA. The CDR3: CASSRWVAGSEETQYF. CDR3 coding DNA: TGTGCCAGCAGCCGGTGGGTAGCCGGATCCGAAGAGACCCAGTACTTC. Using reference TRBV7-2 and TRBJ2-5 for the parts outside the CDR3, the full variable domain is GAGVSQSPSNKVTEKGKDVELRCDPISGHTALYWYRQSLGQGLEFLIYFQGNSAPDKSGLPSDRFSAERTGGSVSTLTIQRTQQEDSAVYLCASSRWVAGSEETQYFGPGTRLLVL.

At least ten counts were recorded for this clonotype. The V call is TRBV28, the J call TRBJ1-5, with D perhaps matching TRBD1 (5 bases). The V gene lost 5 bases and the J gene lost 1 base, with 12 bases spanning the gap. The germline V gene encodes CDR1 MDHEN and CDR2 SYDVKM. This CDR3 contains 15 residues. The CDR3 DNA reads TGTGCCAGCAGTAATCGTGGGGGAAGCAATCAGCCCCAGCATTTT. It specifies CASSNRGGSNQPQHF. Full variable domain (rest looked up from reference TRBV28 and TRBJ1-5): DVKVTQSSRYLVKRTGEKVFLECVQDMDHENMFWYRQDPGLGLRLIYFSYDVKMKEKGDIPEGYSVSREKKERFSLILESASTNQTSMYLCASSNRGGSNQPQHFGDGTRLSIL.

This clonotype showed up many times. This chain connects TRBV27 to TRBJ1-5; TRBD1 matches at 7 bases. CDR1 and CDR2 from the germline V gene are MNHEY and SMNVEV (reference sequence). J lost 11 bases, V lost 7 bases, and 8 bases had no gene match. The CDR3 extends over 12 amino acids. Written as DNA, the CDR3 is TGTGCCAGCAAGGAACAGGGGCATGCCCAGCATTTT. Residues: CASKEQGHAQHF.

This clonotype showed up many times. The chain recombines TRBV30 with TRBJ2-2; tentative D call: TRBD2 (7 bases). This CDR3 is 14 amino acids long. CDR1 and CDR2 (germline): GTSNPN, SVGIG (reference sequence). The germline V and J ends were trimmed by 5 bases and 2 bases, with 12 bases remaining between them. This CDR3 is CAWDRGGNTGELFF. The CDR3 DNA reads TGTGCCTGGGATAGGGGGGGAAACACCGGGGAGCTGTTTTTT. The variable domain in full, with the rest retrieved from reference TRBV30 and TRBJ2-2, is SQTIHQWPATLVQPVGSPLSLECTVEGTSNPNLYWYRQAAGRGLQLLFYSVGIGQISSEVPQNLSASRPQDRQFILSSKKLLLSDSGFYLCAWDRGGNTGELFFGEGSRLTVL.

In this sample, this clonotype turned up once. CDR3 in amino acids: CASSLKGLAGEKEVTQYF. In DNA form, the CDR3 reads TGTGCCAGCAGCTTAAAGGGACTAGCGGGAGAGAAAGAGGTGACCCAGTACTTC. V is TRBV7-8 and J is TRBJ2-5; 14 bases are shared with TRBD2. The trim removed 2 bases at V and 7 bases at J, leaving 12 bases unmatched. The germline CDR1 and CDR2 sequences are SGHVS and FQNEAQ. The CDR3 has 18 amino acids.

The chain joins TRBV6-1 to TRBJ1-2, with D maybe TRBD1 (5 bases). V gave up 6 bases and J gave up 0 bases, with 14 bases separating them. The CDR3 runs to 15 residues. CDR1 MNHNS and CDR2 SASEGT come from the germline V gene. In nucleotides, the CDR3 is TGTGCCAGCAGACCGCGTGGGGGAGCTAACTATGGCTACACCTTC. It codes for CASRPRGGANYGYTF.

At least ten counts were recorded for this clonotype. CDR3 residues: CASSAQVSYEQYF. The CDR3, as DNA: TGTGCCAGCAGTGCACAGGTCTCCTACGAGCAGTACTTC. The gene calls are TRBV6-1 and TRBJ2-7; possible D gene TRBD1, 5 bases. The germline V and J ends were trimmed by 4 bases and 0 bases, with 7 bases remaining between them. CDR1 is MNHNS and CDR2 is SASEGT in the germline V gene. The CDR3 is 13 amino acids.